This T cell receptor (beta chain) was identified during a study of T cell repertoires in ileal Crohn's disease. The overall study: Median disease duration was roughly 7.9 years; 35% smoked at surgery. Operated complications were stricturing disease (approximately 61%) and penetrating disease (about 39%).

This clone was counted between two and nine times. The antigen is unknown. V trimming: 1 base; J trimming: 0 bases; junction bases outside the gene matches: 9. The CDR3 covers 17 residues. Germline assignment: CDR1 GTSNPN and CDR2 SVGIG (reference sequence). Findings of the study overall: High-frequency clones were more common in sorted CD8 than CD4 cells. Every patient over 26.8% clonality showed endoscopic recurrence.

Sequencing used immunoSEQ multiplex PCR; TCRdb keeps in-frame clones, though not all of them. The data contain just under 4,000 clones, under 80% of them seen just once; the ten biggest clones take up around a fifth. The TCR was taken from an adult with Crohn's disease. The chain recombines TRBV30 with TRBJ1-1, with 9 bases aligning to TRBD1. Sequences were obtained from ileal tissue. The CDR3 nucleotides read TGTGCCTGGAGTGGTTACAGGGGGCAGAGAATGAACACTGAAGCTTTCTTT. It specifies CAWSGYRGQRMNTEAFF.